This is a list of T cell receptor beta chains from one sample in a study of blood T cells in healthy people across ages. TCRdb fed the 5' RACE reads into MiXCR, producing one record per CDR3 protein. The sample contains about 840,000 distinct CDR3 sequences, 29% of which appear only once. These data are also associated with another study on T cells of mothers and their children.

Input material: blood. The origin of the receptors is a woman aged 40 to 50 in good health. Each CDR3 is given with its conserved first and last residue. Each record gives: J gene, V gene, clone size, D gene, CDR3 DNA, CDR3 protein. The D gene is left open where the match is weak. A clone size is listed for some rows: how often the clone was seen (once, few, many), or a class if it is expanded.

J: TRBJ2-3; V: TRBV24-1; size: many; D: TRBD2; DNA: TGTGCCACCAGTGACCCCGGGACTAGAGGGGTTACGCAGTATTTT; CDR3: CATSDPGTRGVTQYF
J: TRBJ2-5; V: TRBV5-5; size: few; D: TRBD2; DNA: TGTGCCAGCAGCTTGTCGAGCGGGGGGAAGATGGGGCAGTACTTC; CDR3: CASSLSSGGKMGQYF
J: TRBJ1-5; V: TRBV12-3/TRBV12-4; size: few; D: -; DNA: TGTGCCAGTAACCCAGGGGAGGGCAATCAGCCCCAGCATTTT; CDR3: CASNPGEGNQPQHF
J: TRBJ2-1; V: TRBV4-1; size: many; D: TRBD2; DNA: TGCGCCAGCAGCCTCTTAGCGGGGGGGGGCTATGAGCAGTTCTTC; CDR3: CASSLLAGGGYEQFF
J: TRBJ1-6; V: TRBV12-3/TRBV12-4; size: -; D: TRBD1; DNA: TGTGCCAGCAGTTTACAGGGGGATTCACCCCTCCACTTT; CDR3: CASSLQGDSPLHF
J: TRBJ1-5; V: TRBV7-2; size: many; D: -; DNA: TGTGCCAGCAGCTCTCTCCCCGATCAGCCCCAGCATTTT; CDR3: CASSSLPDQPQHF
J: TRBJ2-5; V: TRBV6-5; size: -; D: -; DNA: TGTGCCAGCAGTTACTTTGGACAGCTACAAGAGACCCAGTACTTC; CDR3: CASSYFGQLQETQYF
J: TRBJ2-5; V: TRBV9; size: -; D: TRBD2; DNA: TGTGCCAGCAGCGTAGCTACCGGGGCTAGCGGGGGGTACAATGAGCAGTACTTC; CDR3: CASSVATGASGGYNEQYF
J: TRBJ2-7; V: TRBV6-2/TRBV6-3; size: few; D: -; DNA: TGTGCCAGCACCGTTAGTCCAGTCTCCGAGCAGTACTTC; CDR3: CASTVSPVSEQYF
J: TRBJ2-3; V: TRBV28; size: many; D: -; DNA: TGTGCCAGCAGTTTATATCCAGATACGCAGTATTTT; CDR3: CASSLYPDTQYF
J: TRBJ2-7; V: TRBV4-1; size: few; D: -; DNA: TGCACCAGCGGCCAAGAGGGACCGAACGAGCAGTACTTC; CDR3: CTSGQEGPNEQYF
J: TRBJ2-2; V: TRBV11-2; size: few; D: -; DNA: TGTGCCAGCAGCTCTGCCGGAATGTGGATACAGAACACCGGGGAGCTGTTTTTT; CDR3: CASSSAGMWIQNTGELFF
J: TRBJ1-2; V: TRBV20-1; size: many; D: -; DNA: TGCAGTGCTACAGCGGAGCGGGGACGGCTCTATGGCTACACCTTC; CDR3: CSATAERGRLYGYTF
J: TRBJ2-2; V: TRBV5-1; size: -; D: -; DNA: TGCGCCAGCAGCTTCCGACAGGCGAACACCGGGGAGCTGTTTTTT; CDR3: CASSFRQANTGELFF
J: TRBJ2-5; V: TRBV11-2; size: -; D: -; DNA: TGTGCCAGCAGCCCAGAGGTTGGAGAGACCCAGTACTTC; CDR3: CASSPEVGETQYF
J: TRBJ2-7; V: TRBV20-1; size: -; D: -; DNA: TGCAGTGCTAGAGATTCCTTAGGCCTAGCGATCGACGGGCAGTACTTC; CDR3: CSARDSLGLAIDGQYF
J: TRBJ1-1; V: TRBV7-8; size: -; D: -; DNA: TGTGCCAGCAGCTTCATGGCGGGTAGTGTAGGGAGGGACGCTGAAGCTTTCTTT; CDR3: CASSFMAGSVGRDAEAFF
J: TRBJ2-2; V: TRBV20-1; size: few; D: -; DNA: TGCAGTGCTAGAGATTATTTAGCGCCGAGCACCGGGGAGCTGTTTTTT; CDR3: CSARDYLAPSTGELFF
J: TRBJ1-1; V: TRBV5-1; size: -; D: TRBD1; DNA: TGCGCCAGCAGTCGGGGACAGGCGGAAGGAATCACTGAAGCTTTCTTT; CDR3: CASSRGQAEGITEAFF
J: TRBJ2-3; V: TRBV5-1; size: few; D: -; DNA: TGCGCCAGCAGCTTCTTTGGTGGGGATACGCAGTATTTT; CDR3: CASSFFGGDTQYF
J: TRBJ1-2; V: TRBV12-3/TRBV12-4; size: few; D: -; DNA: TGTGCCAGCAGTTTAAGTCCGGGTGGCTACACCTTC; CDR3: CASSLSPGGYTF
J: TRBJ2-2; V: TRBV7-3; size: -; D: TRBD1; DNA: TGTGCCAGCAGCTTAGTGGCAACTACAGGGGCGAACACCGGGGAGCTGTTTTTT; CDR3: CASSLVATTGANTGELFF
J: TRBJ1-1; V: TRBV7-9; size: few; D: -; DNA: TGTGCCAGCAGCTACAGGGTGACCACTGAAGCTTTCTTT; CDR3: CASSYRVTTEAFF
J: TRBJ1-1; V: TRBV25-1; size: -; D: -; DNA: TGTGCCAGCAGTGAACAGAACACTGAAGCTTTCTTT; CDR3: CASSEQNTEAFF
J: TRBJ2-7; V: TRBV28; size: many; D: -; DNA: TGTGCCAGCACCCCACAGGGAACCTACGAGCAGTACTTC; CDR3: CASTPQGTYEQYF
J: TRBJ2-5; V: TRBV28; size: -; D: -; DNA: TGTGCCACTCTCCGCGGGGTCGGTTCAAGGACCCAGTACTTC; CDR3: CATLRGVGSRTQYF
J: TRBJ2-1; V: TRBV12-3/TRBV12-4; size: -; D: -; DNA: TGTGCCAGCAGTCCTGAAGGCAGGGGCCTATTCCTTTACGAGCAGTTCTTC; CDR3: CASSPEGRGLFLYEQFF
J: TRBJ2-1; V: TRBV12-3/TRBV12-4; size: many; D: TRBD2; DNA: TGTGCCAGCAGGACGGGGGGGTCGTCCTACAATGAGCAGTTCTTC; CDR3: CASRTGGSSYNEQFF
J: TRBJ1-1; V: TRBV7-8; size: few; D: -; DNA: TGTGCCAGCAGATCGGGGCAGGCGGAGACAAACACTGAAGCTTTCTTT; CDR3: CASRSGQAETNTEAFF
J: TRBJ2-3; V: TRBV9; size: -; D: TRBD2; DNA: TGTGCCAGCAGCGGGAGAGCGGGAGTTGGCACAGATACGCAGTATTTT; CDR3: CASSGRAGVGTDTQYF
J: TRBJ2-3; V: TRBV4-1; size: few; D: TRBD2; DNA: TGCGCCAGCAACCAAGATCTATCCGTTGTTAGCGGGACAAGCACAGATACGCAGTATTTT; CDR3: CASNQDLSVVSGTSTDTQYF
J: TRBJ2-3; V: TRBV7-8; size: few; D: TRBD1; DNA: TGTGCCAGCAGCTTAGCTGGGACAGGGTACACAGATACGCAGTATTTT; CDR3: CASSLAGTGYTDTQYF
J: TRBJ2-3; V: TRBV4-1; size: -; D: -; DNA: TGCGCCAGCAGCCTAATCGCTCTAACGGGGGAAAAGGATACGCGGTATTTT; CDR3: CASSLIALTGEKDTRYF
J: TRBJ1-2; V: TRBV29-1; size: many; D: TRBD1; DNA: TGCAGCGATCGGACAGGTTTATATGGCTACACCTTC; CDR3: CSDRTGLYGYTF
J: TRBJ1-1; V: TRBV28; size: -; D: -; DNA: TGTGCCAGCACCCAAAGGGTGGCGGCGGAAGCTTTCTTT; CDR3: CASTQRVAAEAFF
J: TRBJ1-4; V: TRBV29-1; size: -; D: -; DNA: TGCAGCGCTCTCAGTCCCCTTCCAGGGGTGGGTGAAAAACTGTTTTTT; CDR3: CSALSPLPGVGEKLFF
J: TRBJ2-7; V: TRBV27; size: many; D: -; DNA: TGTGCCAGCAGTTTTGCGGGTTCTGGGTACGAGCAGTACTTC; CDR3: CASSFAGSGYEQYF
J: TRBJ2-1; V: TRBV5-4; size: few; D: TRBD1; DNA: TGTGCCAGCAGCCCGGGGACAGGGGTCTGGGATGAGCAGTTCTTC; CDR3: CASSPGTGVWDEQFF
J: TRBJ2-7; V: TRBV25-1; size: few; D: -; DNA: TGTGCCAGCAGTGGCACAGGGCCCAGACGCGAGCAGTACTTC; CDR3: CASSGTGPRREQYF
J: TRBJ1-2; V: TRBV20-1; size: few; D: -; DNA: TGCAGTGCTAGATATACGGGTGGCAGGACTAACTATGGCTACACCTTC; CDR3: CSARYTGGRTNYGYTF
J: TRBJ1-5; V: TRBV12-3/TRBV12-4; size: many; D: -; DNA: TGTGCCAGCAGTTTACAGGGGACCCTAAATCAGCCCCAGCATTTT; CDR3: CASSLQGTLNQPQHF
J: TRBJ2-5; V: TRBV9; size: many; D: TRBD2; DNA: TGTGCCAGCAGCGTAGGTAATAGCGGGGGGCCAGGATTCCAAGAGACCCAGTACTTC; CDR3: CASSVGNSGGPGFQETQYF
J: TRBJ1-4; V: TRBV5-1; size: few; D: -; DNA: TGCGCCAGCAGCTTGAACAAGGGCGGGAATGAAAAACTGTTTTTT; CDR3: CASSLNKGGNEKLFF
J: TRBJ2-3; V: TRBV20-1; size: -; D: TRBD1; DNA: TGCAGTGCTAGACAGGGGGTGCGCACAGATACGCAGTATTTT; CDR3: CSARQGVRTDTQYF
J: TRBJ1-1; V: TRBV4-2; size: few; D: -; DNA: TGTGCCAGCAGCCAAGAGTCTGATAGGAACACTGAAGCTTTCTTT; CDR3: CASSQESDRNTEAFF
J: TRBJ2-7; V: TRBV18; size: few; D: -; DNA: TGTGCCGGCTCACCCCTAGAGAACTACGAGCAGTACTTC; CDR3: CAGSPLENYEQYF
J: TRBJ2-7; V: TRBV7-8; size: many; D: -; DNA: TGTGCCAGCAGCTCCGACCGTTTCCCCTACGAGCAGTACTTC; CDR3: CASSSDRFPYEQYF
J: TRBJ2-1; V: TRBV20-1; size: -; D: -; DNA: TGCAGTGCCGCCCGATGGGAACGAGGGAATGAGCAGTTCTTC; CDR3: CSAARWERGNEQFF
J: TRBJ2-1; V: TRBV9; size: many; D: -; DNA: TGTGCCAGCAGCGTAGAGCTGGGTCTTTACAATGAGCAGTTCTTC; CDR3: CASSVELGLYNEQFF
J: TRBJ1-4; V: TRBV6-2/TRBV6-3; size: -; D: -; DNA: TGTGCCAGCAGCCCATCGGGAGGACCTATGTGGGAAAAACTGTTTTTT; CDR3: CASSPSGGPMWEKLFF
J: TRBJ1-2; V: TRBV29-1; size: -; D: -; DNA: TGCGGCGTTGAAAGGACAGTAGAATACACCTTC; CDR3: CGVERTVEYTF